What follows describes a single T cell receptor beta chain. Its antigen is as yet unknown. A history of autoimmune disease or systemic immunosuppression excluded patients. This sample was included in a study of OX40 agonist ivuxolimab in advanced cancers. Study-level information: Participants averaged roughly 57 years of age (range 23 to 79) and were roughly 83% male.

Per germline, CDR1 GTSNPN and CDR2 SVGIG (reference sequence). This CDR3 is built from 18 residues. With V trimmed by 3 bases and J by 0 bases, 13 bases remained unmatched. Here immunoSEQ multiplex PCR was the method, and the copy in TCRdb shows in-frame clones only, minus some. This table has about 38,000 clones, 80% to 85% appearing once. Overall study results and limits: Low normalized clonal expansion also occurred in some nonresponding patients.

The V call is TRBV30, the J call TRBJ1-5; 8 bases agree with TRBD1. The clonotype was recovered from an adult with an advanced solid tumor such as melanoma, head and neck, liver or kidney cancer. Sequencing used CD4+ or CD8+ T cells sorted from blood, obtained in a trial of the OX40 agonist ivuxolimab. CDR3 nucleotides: TGTGCCTGGAGCTCAACTCGACAGGGGCCGTATAGCAATCAGCCCCAGCATTTT. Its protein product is CAWSSTRQGPYSNQPQHF.